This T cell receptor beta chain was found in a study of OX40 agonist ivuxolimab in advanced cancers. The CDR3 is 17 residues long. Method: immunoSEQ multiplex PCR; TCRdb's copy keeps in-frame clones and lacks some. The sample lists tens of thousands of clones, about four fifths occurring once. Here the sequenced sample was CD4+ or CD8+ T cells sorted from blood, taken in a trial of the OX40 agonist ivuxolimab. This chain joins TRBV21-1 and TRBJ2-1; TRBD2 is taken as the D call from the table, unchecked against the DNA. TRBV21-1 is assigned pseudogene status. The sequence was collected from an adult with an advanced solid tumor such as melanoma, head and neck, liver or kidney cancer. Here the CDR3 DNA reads TGTGCCAGCAGCAAAGAGACTAGCATGATTTTTTTCGGTGAGCAGTTCTTC. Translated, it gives CASSKETSMIFFGEQFF.